This TCR beta chain originates from a study of human T cells and chemical hapten exposure. Across the study: Patch tests put 0.01% DPC on the upper back, read at 6 days. Slight volume differences across pooled libraries mainly accounted for varying per-sample TCR yields.

Regarding time point: patch test 3, about 24 weeks after DPC sensitization. Noted treatment: therapeutic diphenylcyclopropenone sensitization with weekly scalp DPC. TCRdb analysed the RACE reads with MiXCR anew, one entry per CDR3 protein. The table shows 82,000 or so distinct CDR3 sequences, with under 15% occurring only once. General study points: The formation of large CDR3 similarity clusters by expanded TCRs significantly exceeded that of controls.

This clonotype has a count of ten or more. Its antigen is not known. The CDR3 loop spans 10 amino acids. V lost 5 bases, J lost 7 bases, and 8 bases lay in between. The germline V gene has CDR1 DFQATT and CDR2 SNEGSKA (reference sequence). The origin of this receptor is a woman in her fifties or sixties with alopecia areata. Some clones in this sample may be carry-over from other donors' samples. The input for sequencing was whole blood, taken in connection with sensitization to the hapten diphenylcyclopropenone (DPC). The chain carries TRBV20-1 and TRBJ1-2, with D unclear. CDR3 in amino acids: CSAPSPGYTF. CDR3 nucleotides: TGCAGTGCTCCCAGCCCTGGCTACACCTTC.